Presented here are 12 T cell receptor beta chains from one specimen sequenced in a study of blood T cell repertoires in COVID-19 (dated by TCRdb to 2018 to 2020). The library was made by the immunoSEQ multiplex PCR assay. TCRdb took this table from immuneACCESS and kept in-frame rearrangements with V and J called. Such tables lack part of the clones; where checked against another copy, unresolved V genes explain under half of the gap, and the rest is unexplained. A total of roughly 190,000 clones appear in this sample, about 88% of them only once. About 6.8% of the sample is held by the ten biggest clonotypes. Sequences were obtained from peripheral blood. These receptor sequences come from a middle-aged woman who had recovered from COVID-19.

J is TRBJ1-1 and V is TRBV5-1, with D tentatively TRBD1 (6 bases). Per germline, CDR1 SGHRS and CDR2 YFSETQ. The CDR3 runs 14 residues. V was pared by 4 bases and J by 7 bases, with 17 bases between. The CDR3 DNA sequence: TGCGCCAGCAGCCGTGGAGACAGGTATAATGAAGCTTTCTTT. Translating it yields CASSRGDRYNEAFF.

Concerning this clone: The sample holds other DNA sequences that translate to the same CDR3. The chain is built from TRBV19 and TRBJ2-2; D is possibly TRBD1 (6 bases). The length of the CDR3 is 14 residues. From germline, CDR1 is LNHDA and CDR2 SQIVND (reference sequence). Trimming removed 3 bases from V and 3 bases from J, with 8 bases in between. This chain's CDR3 is CASSIGQHTGELFF. In DNA form, the CDR3 reads TGTGCCAGTAGTATTGGACAGCACACCGGGGAGCTGTTTTTT.

The rearrangement links TRBV28 to TRBJ1-5; maybe TRBD1 (5 bases). The CDR3 is made up of 15 amino acids. V gave up 7 bases and J gave up 4 bases, with 17 bases separating them. Looked up from germline, CDR1 is MDHEN and CDR2 is SYDVKM. The DNA for the CDR3 is TGTGCCAGCAACCCTCGGAGGGGAGCTAATCAGCCCCAGCATTTT. Translation gives CASNPRRGANQPQHF. The complete variable domain, with remaining parts taken from reference TRBV28 and TRBJ1-5, reads DVKVTQSSRYLVKRTGEKVFLECVQDMDHENMFWYRQDPGLGLRLIYFSYDVKMKEKGDIPEGYSVSREKKERFSLILESASTNQTSMYLCASNPRRGANQPQHFGDGTRLSIL.

The chain combines TRBV18 with TRBJ2-7, with 7 bases matching TRBD1. The CDR3 extends over 14 amino acids. CDR1 and CDR2 (germline): KGHSH, LQKENI. With 6 bases clipped from V and 3 bases from J, the junction kept 8 bases outside the gene matches. This CDR3 is CASSENRGGYEQYF. In DNA, the CDR3 is TGTGCCAGCTCCGAAAACAGGGGTGGCTACGAGCAGTACTTC.

The chain carries TRBV18 and TRBJ1-1, with a possible D match to TRBD1 (6 bases). CDR1 is KGHSH and CDR2 is LQKENI in the germline V gene. Trimming left V 2 bases short and J 2 bases short, with 12 bases between. The CDR3 consists of 15 residues. The CDR3 spells CASSPTSQGNTEAFF. Written as DNA, the CDR3 is TGTGCCAGCTCACCAACCTCACAGGGAAACACTGAAGCTTTCTTT.

The gene calls are TRBV2 and TRBJ2-7; D gene unclear. CDR1 is SNHLY, CDR2 FYNNEI, per germline. The CDR3 runs 15 residues. V dropped 5 bases and J dropped 0 bases, with 14 bases sitting between them. The chain's CDR3 is CASSLQWVHSYEQYF. CDR3 coding DNA: TGTGCCAGCAGTCTACAGTGGGTGCACTCCTACGAGCAGTACTTC.

The chain combines TRBV28 with TRBJ1-6; 7 nucleotides line up with TRBD1. The CDR3 length is 14 residues. Germline V gene sequence: CDR1 MDHEN, CDR2 SYDVKM. With V trimmed by 0 bases and J by 10 bases, 3 bases remained unmatched. The CDR3 nucleotides read TGTGCCAGCAGTTTATGGGACAGGAGATCACCCCTCCACTTT. Translation gives CASSLWDRRSPLHF.

Note on this clone: Different DNA sequences within this sample yield the same CDR3. This chain uses TRBV11-3 with TRBJ2-3; no firm D call. The CDR3 contains 14 residues. V was trimmed by 1 base and J by 3 bases, leaving 8 bases between them. Germline V gene lookup returns CDR1 SGHNT and CDR2 YENEEA. CDR3 sequence reads: CASSLVGGTDTQYF. The CDR3 DNA reads TGTGCCAGCAGCTTAGTCGGTGGTACAGATACGCAGTATTTT.

This clone was seen only a few times. The chain uses TRBV27 and TRBJ2-5; 9 bases fit TRBD1. Germline lookup yields CDR1 MNHEY and CDR2 SMNVEV (reference sequence). Unmatched junction bases numbered 8, after V lost 6 bases and J lost 3 bases. The CDR3 totals 15 residues. The CDR3 protein is CASRRTGGVKETQYF. In DNA, the CDR3 is TGTGCCAGCAGGAGAACAGGGGGCGTTAAAGAGACCCAGTACTTC.

This chain links TRBV7-3 with TRBJ2-7; TRBD2 aligns across 9 bases. Trimming took 5 bases from V and 3 from J; bases not matched to a gene: 17. This CDR3 comprises 18 residues. CDR1 and CDR2 (germline): SGHTA, FQGTGA. CDR3 residues: CASSEENGASGEYYEQYF. Here the CDR3 DNA reads TGTGCCAGCAGCGAAGAAAACGGGGCTAGCGGGGAATACTACGAGCAGTACTTC.

This chain uses TRBV3-1 (or the pseudogene TRBV3-2) with TRBJ2-1, with 9 bases matching TRBD1. V was pared by 4 bases and J by 1 base, with 2 bases of the junction left unmatched. The V gene's germline CDR1 is LGHDT and CDR2 YNNKEL (reference sequence). The CDR3 consists of 15 residues. CDR3 loop: CASSRGQGSYNEQFF. The DNA for the CDR3 is TGTGCCAGCAGCCGAGGACAGGGGTCCTACAATGAGCAGTTCTTC.

This clone has a single count. The rearrangement joins TRBV6-4 to TRBJ1-3; D is undetermined. With 5 bases removed from V and 0 bases from J, the gap between germline ends came to 23 bases. The V gene's germline CDR1 is MRHNA and CDR2 SNTAGT. This CDR3 spans 19 amino acids. The CDR3: CASSSLRGLRRDSGNTIYF. The CDR3, as DNA: TGTGCCAGCAGTAGTCTACGAGGACTGAGAAGGGACTCTGGAAACACCATATATTTT.